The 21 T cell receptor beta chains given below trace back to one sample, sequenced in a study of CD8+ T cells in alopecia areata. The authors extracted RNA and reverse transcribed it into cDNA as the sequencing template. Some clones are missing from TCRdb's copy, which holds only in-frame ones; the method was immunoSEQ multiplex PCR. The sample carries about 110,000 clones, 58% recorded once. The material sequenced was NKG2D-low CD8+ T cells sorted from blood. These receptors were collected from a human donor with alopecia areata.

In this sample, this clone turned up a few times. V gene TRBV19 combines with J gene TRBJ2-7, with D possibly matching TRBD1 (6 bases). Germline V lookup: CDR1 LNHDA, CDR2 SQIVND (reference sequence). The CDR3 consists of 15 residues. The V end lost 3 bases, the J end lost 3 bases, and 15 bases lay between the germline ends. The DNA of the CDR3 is TGTGCCAGTAGTATCTTCCCGGGACACAACTACGAGCAGTACTTC. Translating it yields CASSIFPGHNYEQYF.

CDR3 loop: CASSQVTGDVQYF. DNA of the CDR3: TGTGCCAGCAGCCAAGTAACAGGGGACGTTCAGTACTTC. The chain has TRBV14 and TRBJ2-4; the match to TRBD1 covers 7 bases. The V segment lost 1 base and the J segment 11 bases; nucleotides outside the gene matches: 5. CDR1 is SGHDN, CDR2 FVKESK, per germline. The CDR3 is 13 residues long.

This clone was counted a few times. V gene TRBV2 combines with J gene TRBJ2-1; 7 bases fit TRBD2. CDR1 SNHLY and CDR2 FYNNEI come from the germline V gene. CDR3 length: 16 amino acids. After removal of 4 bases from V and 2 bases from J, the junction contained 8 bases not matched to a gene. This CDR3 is CASSAGLEPPYNEQFF. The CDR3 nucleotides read TGTGCCAGCAGTGCTGGACTAGAGCCCCCCTACAATGAGCAGTTCTTC.

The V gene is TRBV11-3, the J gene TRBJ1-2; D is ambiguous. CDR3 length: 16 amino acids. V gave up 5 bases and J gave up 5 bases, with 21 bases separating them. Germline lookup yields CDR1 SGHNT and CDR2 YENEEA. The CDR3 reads CASSPYPEGGGYGYTF. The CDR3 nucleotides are TGTGCCAGCAGCCCCTATCCGGAGGGCGGTGGGTATGGCTACACCTTC.

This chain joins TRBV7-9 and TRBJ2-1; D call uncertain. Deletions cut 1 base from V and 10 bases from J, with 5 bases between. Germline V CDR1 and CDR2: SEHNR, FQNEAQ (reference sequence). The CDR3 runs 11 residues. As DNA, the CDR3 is TGTGCCAGCAGCTTAGGAAGAGAGCAGTTCTTC. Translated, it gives CASSLGREQFF. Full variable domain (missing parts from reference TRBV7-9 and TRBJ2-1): DTGVSQNPRHKITKRGQNVTFRCDPISEHNRLYWYRQTLGQGPEFLTYFQNEAQLEKSRLLSDRFSAERPKGSFSTLEIQRTEQGDSAMYLCASSLGREQFFGPGTRLTVL.

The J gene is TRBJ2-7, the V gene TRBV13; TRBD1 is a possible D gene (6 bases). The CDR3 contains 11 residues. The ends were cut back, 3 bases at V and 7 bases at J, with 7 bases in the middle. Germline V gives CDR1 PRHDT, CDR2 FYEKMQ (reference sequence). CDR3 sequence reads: CASSFRGEQYF. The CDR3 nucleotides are TGTGCCAGCAGCTTCAGGGGTGAGCAGTACTTC.

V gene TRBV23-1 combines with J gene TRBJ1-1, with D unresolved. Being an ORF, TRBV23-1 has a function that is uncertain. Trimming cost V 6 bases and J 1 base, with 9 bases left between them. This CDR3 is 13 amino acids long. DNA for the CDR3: TGCGCCAGCAGCCTATCAAAGAACACTGAAGCTTTCTTT. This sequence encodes CASSLSKNTEAFF.

CDR3 sequence (DNA): TGCGCCAGCAGTGAAGTATTGGGGCCCGGGGAGCTGTTTTTT. It codes for CASSEVLGPGELFF. This chain joins TRBV10-1 and TRBJ2-2; perhaps TRBD1 as D (5 bases). The germline CDR1 and CDR2 sequences are WNHNN and SYGVQD (reference sequence). V was pared by 3 bases and J by 6 bases, with 11 bases between. The CDR3 is 14 residues long.

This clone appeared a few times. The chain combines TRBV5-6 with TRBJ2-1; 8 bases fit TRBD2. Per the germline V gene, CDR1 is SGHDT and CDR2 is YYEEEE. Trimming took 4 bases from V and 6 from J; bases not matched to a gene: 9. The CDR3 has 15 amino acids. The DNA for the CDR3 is TGTGCCAGCAGCCCCGGGACTAGTGGCTTCAATGAGCAGTTCTTC. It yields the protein CASSPGTSGFNEQFF.

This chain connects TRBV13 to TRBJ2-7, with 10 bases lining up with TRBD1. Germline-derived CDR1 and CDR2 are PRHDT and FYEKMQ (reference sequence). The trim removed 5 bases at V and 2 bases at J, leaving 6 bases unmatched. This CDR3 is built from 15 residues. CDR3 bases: TGTGCCAGCAGCCCCCCGGACAGGGGGGCCTACGAGCAGTACTTC. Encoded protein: CASSPPDRGAYEQYF.

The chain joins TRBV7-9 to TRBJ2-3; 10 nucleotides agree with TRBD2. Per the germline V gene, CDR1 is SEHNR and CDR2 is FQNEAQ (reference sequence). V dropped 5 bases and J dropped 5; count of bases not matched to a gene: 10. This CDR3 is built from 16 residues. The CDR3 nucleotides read TGTGCCAGCAGCCTGGCCAGCGGGAGGGCCAGAGATACGCAGTATTTT. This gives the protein CASSLASGRARDTQYF.

The CDR3 loop is CASSTRDYNNEQFF. CDR3 coding DNA: TGTGCCAGCAGCACCCGGGACTACAACAATGAGCAGTTCTTC. The chain combines TRBV13 with TRBJ2-1; TRBD2 agrees at 7 bases. V dropped 5 bases and J dropped 5; count of bases not matched to a gene: 6. CDR1 and CDR2 (germline): PRHDT, FYEKMQ (reference sequence). The CDR3 runs to 14 residues.

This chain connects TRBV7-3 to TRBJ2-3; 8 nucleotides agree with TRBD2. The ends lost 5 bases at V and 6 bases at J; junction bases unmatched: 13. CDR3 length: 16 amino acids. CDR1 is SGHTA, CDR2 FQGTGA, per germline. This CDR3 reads CASSPTFGTSDDTQYF. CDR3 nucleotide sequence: TGTGCCAGCAGCCCGACGTTCGGGACTAGTGATGATACGCAGTATTTT.

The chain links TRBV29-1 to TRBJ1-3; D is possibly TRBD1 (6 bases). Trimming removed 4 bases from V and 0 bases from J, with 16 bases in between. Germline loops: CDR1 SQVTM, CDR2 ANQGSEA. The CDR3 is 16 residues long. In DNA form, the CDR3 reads TGCAGCGTTGTGGGACAAATAGATCCCTCTGGAAACACCATATATTTT. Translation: CSVVGQIDPSGNTIYF. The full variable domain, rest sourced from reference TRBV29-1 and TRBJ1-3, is SAVISQKPSRDICQRGTSLTIQCQVDSQVTMMFWYRQQPGQSLTLIATANQGSEATYESGFVIDKFPISRPNLTFSTLTVSNMSPEDSSIYLCSVVGQIDPSGNTIYFGEGSWLTVV.

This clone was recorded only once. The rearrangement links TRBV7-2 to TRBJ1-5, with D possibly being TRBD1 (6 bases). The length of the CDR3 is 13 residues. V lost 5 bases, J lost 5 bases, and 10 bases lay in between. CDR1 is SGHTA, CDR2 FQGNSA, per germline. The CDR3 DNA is TGTGCCAGCAGCGTGGACAGCTATCAGCCCCAGCATTTT. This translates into CASSVDSYQPQHF.

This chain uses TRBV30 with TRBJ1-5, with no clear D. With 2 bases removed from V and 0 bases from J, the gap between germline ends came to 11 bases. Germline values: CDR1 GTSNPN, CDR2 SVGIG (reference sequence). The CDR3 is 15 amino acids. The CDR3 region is CAWSLENSSNQPQHF. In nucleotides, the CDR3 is TGTGCCTGGAGTCTAGAGAACAGTAGCAATCAGCCCCAGCATTTT.

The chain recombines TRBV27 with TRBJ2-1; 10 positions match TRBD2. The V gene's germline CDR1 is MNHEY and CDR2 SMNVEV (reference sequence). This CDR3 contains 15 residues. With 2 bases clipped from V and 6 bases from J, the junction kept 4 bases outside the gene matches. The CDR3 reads CASSLGLAGVNEQFF. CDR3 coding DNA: TGTGCCAGCAGTTTAGGGCTAGCGGGAGTCAATGAGCAGTTCTTC.

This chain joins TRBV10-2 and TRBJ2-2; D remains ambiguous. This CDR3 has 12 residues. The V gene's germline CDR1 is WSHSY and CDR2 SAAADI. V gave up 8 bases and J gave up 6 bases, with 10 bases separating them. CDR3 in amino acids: CASHSRAGELFF. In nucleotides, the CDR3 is TGCGCCAGCCACAGTCGGGCCGGGGAGCTGTTTTTT.

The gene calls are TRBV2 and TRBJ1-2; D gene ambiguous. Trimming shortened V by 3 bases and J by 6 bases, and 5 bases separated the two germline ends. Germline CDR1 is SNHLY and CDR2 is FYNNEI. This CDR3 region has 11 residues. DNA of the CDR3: TGTGCCAGCAGTGACTGGGATGGCTACACCTTC. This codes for CASSDWDGYTF. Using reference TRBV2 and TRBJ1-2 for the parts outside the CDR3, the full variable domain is EPEVTQTPSHQVTQMGQEVILRCVPISNHLYFYWYRQILGQKVEFLVSFYNNEISEKSEIFDDQFSVERPDGSNFTLKIRSTKLEDSAMYFCASSDWDGYTFGSGTRLTVV.

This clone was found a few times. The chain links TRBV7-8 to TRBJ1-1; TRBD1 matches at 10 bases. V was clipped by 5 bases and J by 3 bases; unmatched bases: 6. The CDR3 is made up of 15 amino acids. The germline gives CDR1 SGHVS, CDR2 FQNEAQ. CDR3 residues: CASSVGTGVYTEAFF. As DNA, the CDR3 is TGTGCCAGCAGCGTCGGGACAGGGGTTTACACTGAAGCTTTCTTT.

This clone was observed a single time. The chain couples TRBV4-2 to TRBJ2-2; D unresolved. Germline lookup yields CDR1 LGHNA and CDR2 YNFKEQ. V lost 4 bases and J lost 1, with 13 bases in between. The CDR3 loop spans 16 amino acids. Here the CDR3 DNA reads TGTGCCAGCAGCCTGGTCCCCCAAGAGAACACCGGGGAGCTGTTTTTT. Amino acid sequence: CASSLVPQENTGELFF.